The 11 T cell receptor beta chains reported below all come from one sample, sequenced in a study of neurological immune-mediated disorders. Noted time point: longitudinal time-point 2. Via MiXCR, TCRdb re-called the 5' RACE reads, giving one row per CDR3 protein. The repertoire holds some 60,000 distinct CDR3 sequences, with about 8.9% as singletons. The specimen sequenced was PBMCs. The receptor set was obtained from a man between 25 and 39 years old in good health.

This clonotype has more than one count but fewer than ten. This chain joins TRBV2 and TRBJ1-1; no reliable D call. CDR1 is SNHLY and CDR2 is FYNNEI in the germline V gene. CDR3 size: 14 residues. Trimming took off 3 bases at V and 0 bases at J, with 8 bases between the two ends. Here the CDR3 DNA reads TGTGCCAGCAGTGAGTCTGGGGTGAACACTGAAGCTTTCTTT. Amino acids: CASSESGVNTEAFF.

This clonotype appeared many times. This chain connects TRBV5-1 to TRBJ2-7; 9 bases align to TRBD1. CDR3 size: 15 residues. V lost 3 bases, J lost 2 bases, and 6 bases stayed unmatched. Looked up from germline, CDR1 is SGHRS and CDR2 is YFSETQ. The CDR3 sequence is CASSSGQGNAYEQYF. In nucleotides, the CDR3 is TGCGCCAGCAGCTCCGGACAGGGGAATGCCTACGAGCAGTACTTC.

This clonotype was detected ten times or more. The V gene is TRBV5-1, the J gene TRBJ1-1, with D hard to call. Looked up from germline, CDR1 is SGHRS and CDR2 is YFSETQ. The V gene lost 2 bases and the J gene lost 2 bases, with 7 bases spanning the gap. This CDR3 region has 13 residues. The CDR3 region is CASSFDFNTEAFF. The DNA of the CDR3 is TGCGCCAGCAGCTTTGATTTCAACACTGAAGCTTTCTTT.

In the case of this clonotype: This may stem from a read error, because a much larger clone lies one nucleotide away. The V call is TRBV6-5, the J call TRBJ2-5; TRBD1 or TRBD2 may be the D gene (5 bases each). From germline, CDR1 is MNHEY and CDR2 SVGAGI. The CDR3 is 14 residues long. The CDR3 reads CASSYGTARETKYF. CDR3 coding DNA: TGTGCCAGCAGTTACGGGACGGCCAGAGAGACCAAGTACTTC.

This clonotype was recorded many times. The chain carries TRBV28 and TRBJ2-7, with TRBD2 as a possible D gene (5 bases). CDR1 is MDHEN and CDR2 is SYDVKM in the germline V gene. The V end was cut by 0 bases, the J end by 5 bases, with 8 bases between. The CDR3 is made up of 13 amino acids. The CDR3 bases are TGTGCCAGCAGTTTATGGGCAGCGGACGAGCAGTACTTC. Protein: CASSLWAADEQYF.

This clonotype was detected many times. V usage is TRBV28 and J usage is TRBJ1-5, with 7 bases that match TRBD1. Germline V gives CDR1 MDHEN, CDR2 SYDVKM. Trimming cost V 6 bases and J 2 bases; bases outside gene matches: 4. This CDR3 has 14 amino acids. CDR3 residues: CASSKGGGNQPQHF. CDR3 in DNA: TGTGCCAGCAGCAAAGGGGGCGGCAATCAGCCCCAGCATTTT.

The CDR3: CASSLMGGTEAFF. In DNA, the CDR3 is TGTGCCAGCAGCTTGATGGGAGGCACTGAAGCTTTCTTT. V gene TRBV5-4 combines with J gene TRBJ1-1; no firm D call. The CDR3 extends over 13 amino acids. Trimming removed 1 base from V and 4 bases from J, with 8 bases in between. The germline CDR1 and CDR2 sequences are SGHNT and YYREEE (reference sequence).

This clonotype was recorded many times. The chain links TRBV7-2 to TRBJ2-3, with unresolved D. Germline CDR1 is SGHTA and CDR2 is FQGNSA. The germline V and J ends were trimmed by 1 base and 0 bases, with 14 bases remaining between them. CDR3 length equals 17 residues. The CDR3 DNA follows: TGTGCCAGCAGCTTAGGCTTCTCGGCTTACAGCACAGATACGCAGTATTTT. It is translated as CASSLGFSAYSTDTQYF.

In its sample, this clonotype was seen many times. The rearrangement joins TRBV6-1 to TRBJ2-4; 8 bases match TRBD2. The junction had 14 bases not matched to a gene; V was cut back by 3 bases and J by 7 bases. Germline lookup yields CDR1 MNHNS and CDR2 SASEGT. The CDR3 is 17 amino acids. The DNA for the CDR3 is TGTGCCAGCAGTGATCGCGGACCAGCGGGAGTTGGGAACATTCAGTACTTC. This gives the protein CASSDRGPAGVGNIQYF.

This clonotype has a count of ten or more. V and J are TRBV5-1 and TRBJ2-7; 7 bases align to TRBD1. V gave up 3 bases and J gave up 3 bases; unmatched junction bases: 6. CDR1 is SGHRS, CDR2 YFSETQ, per germline. The CDR3 is 14 amino acids. CDR3 in DNA: TGCGCCAGCAGCTATGACAGGGCGTACTACGAGCAGTACTTC. Translation: CASSYDRAYYEQYF.

This clonotype was detected many times. This chain connects TRBV7-2 to TRBJ2-3; D is unclear. Looked up from germline, CDR1 is SGHTA and CDR2 is FQGNSA. The V end lost 5 bases, the J end lost 2 bases, and 32 bases lay between the germline ends. The CDR3 loop spans 21 amino acids. The chain's CDR3 is CASSPSPFRSSEPGATDTQYF. CDR3 coding DNA: TGTGCCAGCAGCCCCTCCCCCTTTAGGTCGAGCGAGCCGGGCGCCACAGATACGCAGTATTTT.